This T cell receptor beta chain originates from a study of blood T cell repertoires in COVID-19. Looking at the study overall: The samples span acute and convalescent COVID-19 from the United States, Italy and Spain.

This table comes from immunoSEQ multiplex PCR, and its TCRdb copy is limited to in-frame clones, with some not included. The repertoire includes about 230,000 clones, 84% of them detected once, and about 2.3% sits in the top ten. This CDR3 has 14 amino acids. The V gene lost 8 bases and the J gene lost 5 bases, with 15 bases spanning the gap. The V gene's germline CDR1 is MNHEY and CDR2 SMNVEV (reference sequence). The V and J genes are TRBV27 and TRBJ1-4; possibly TRBD1 for D (6 bases). This sequence originates from a man aged 40-50 years who had recovered from COVID-19. Sequencing was carried out using peripheral blood. The CDR3 sequence: CASRRGQQNEKLFF. CDR3 sequence (DNA): TGTGCCAGCCGCCGCGGACAGCAGAATGAAAAACTGTTTTTT. The full variable domain, completed using reference TRBV27 and TRBJ1-4, is EAQVTQNPRYLITVTGKKLTVTCSQNMNHEYMSWYRQDPGLGLRQIYYSMNVEVTDKGDVPEGYKVSRKEKRNFPLILESPSPNQTSLYFCASRRGQQNEKLFFGSGTQLSVL.